These 24 T cell receptor beta chains were sequenced from one sample in a study of regulatory T cells in long-lasting Graves disease. According to the study, TCR beta libraries were built with iRepertoire HTBI primers and CDR3-region Arm-PCR. TCRdb used MiXCR to reprocess the multiplex PCR reads, holding one entry per CDR3 protein. The sample lists about 460,000 distinct CDR3 sequences, roughly 15% occurring once. Time point specified: newly diagnosed GD, antithyroid drugs for less than 3 months. PBMC RNA was the source of the TCR library. This same sample was also part of a study on T cells in Graves' hyperthyroidism and ophthalmopathy.

Sequences were derived from peripheral blood mononuclear cells (PBMCs), sampled at new diagnosis, from a patient treated with antithyroid drugs. Receptors originate from a woman aged 45 to 65 with Graves disease.

This clonotype was recorded many times. The gene calls are TRBV28 and TRBJ2-5, with 8 bases that match TRBD1. CDR3 length: 15 amino acids. The trim removed 3 bases at V and 4 bases at J, leaving 7 bases unmatched. Looked up from germline, CDR1 is MDHEN and CDR2 is SYDVKM. CDR3 nucleotides: TGTGCCAGCAGTTTGAGCCAGGGGGCTGTAGAGACCCAGTACTTC. Translated, it gives CASSLSQGAVETQYF.

In the case of this clonotype: Being one base from a much bigger clone, this may be a read error. The rearrangement uses TRBV12-3 or TRBV12-4 and TRBJ1-4; 10 bases fit TRBD1. This CDR3 is 14 amino acids long. The CDR3 is CASSRQGANGKLFF. CDR3 sequence (DNA): TGTGCCAGCAGTAGACAGGGGGCTAATGGAAAACTGTTTTTT.

This clonotype has a count of ten or more. The rearrangement uses TRBV2 and TRBJ2-7, with TRBD2 matching over 10 bases. Germline V lookup: CDR1 SNHLY, CDR2 FYNNEI. The CDR3 has 15 amino acids. Trimming removed 2 bases from V and 2 bases from J; junction bases left unmatched: 3. The CDR3 loop reads CASSERGLATYEQYF. The CDR3 DNA reads TGTGCCAGCAGTGAAAGGGGACTAGCGACCTACGAGCAGTACTTC.

This clonotype was counted ten times or more. The rearrangement joins TRBV2 to TRBJ1-6, with TRBD1 as a possible D gene (6 bases). Germline CDR1 reads SNHLY; CDR2 reads FYNNEI. V was cut by 6 bases and J by 12 bases, with 18 bases left in between. CDR3 length: 14 amino acids. The CDR3 loop reads CASRLTGPFEPLHF. The CDR3 nucleotides read TGTGCCAGCAGACTGACAGGTCCATTCGAACCCCTCCACTTT.

This clonotype showed up just a few times. This chain joins TRBV11-2 and TRBJ1-2; 9 nucleotides agree with TRBD1. Trimming took 7 bases from V and 4 from J; bases not matched to a gene: 13. Germline loops: CDR1 SGHAT, CDR2 FQNNGV. This CDR3 is built from 16 residues. The CDR3 region has the DNA TGTGCCAGCACCTCTACACAGGGGGCTTCCGGCTATGGCTACACCTTC. Its protein is CASTSTQGASGYGYTF.

A few counts support this clonotype. This chain uses TRBV2 with TRBJ1-1; TRBD1 matches 9 bases. V shed 7 bases and J 4 bases; nucleotides not matched to a gene: 10. Germline CDR1 SNHLY, CDR2 FYNNEI. This CDR3 contains 15 residues. CDR3 sequence (DNA): TGTGCCAGCAACTCCGAACAGGGGGCCACCACTGAAGCTTTCTTT. Protein: CASNSEQGATTEAFF.

Only a few counts were recorded for this clonotype. The chain links TRBV6-2 or TRBV6-3 to TRBJ2-1, with 10 nucleotides matching TRBD1. The V gene's germline CDR1 is MNHEY and CDR2 SVGEGT. The CDR3 totals 15 residues. V was pared by 5 bases and J by 1 base, with 2 bases of the junction left unmatched. CDR3 region: CASSGQGGSYNEQFF. The CDR3 DNA reads TGTGCCAGCAGTGGACAGGGGGGTTCCTACAATGAGCAGTTCTTC.

This chain joins TRBV11-2 and TRBJ2-3; 12 bases are shared with TRBD2. V lost 5 bases and J lost 1; bases outside the gene matches: 4. CDR1 is SGHAT, CDR2 FQNNGV, per germline. The CDR3 loop spans 16 amino acids. The CDR3 loop reads CASSNGLAGRTDTQYF. The CDR3 DNA is TGTGCCAGCAGCAACGGACTAGCGGGACGCACAGATACGCAGTATTTT.

This clonotype was observed a few times. The chain couples TRBV19 to TRBJ2-6; D is unresolved. CDR3 size: 17 residues. The V gene lost 4 bases and the J gene lost 2 bases, with 15 bases spanning the gap. Per germline, CDR1 LNHDA and CDR2 SQIVND (reference sequence). This chain's CDR3 is CASSKRVGVAGANVLTF. The CDR3 bases are TGTGCCAGTAGTAAACGGGTGGGTGTAGCTGGGGCCAACGTCCTGACTTTC.

This clonotype has only a few counts. The rearrangement links TRBV29-1 to TRBJ2-3; D tentatively reads TRBD1 or TRBD2 (5 bases each). There are 14 residues in the CDR3. Germline CDR1 and CDR2: SQVTM and ANQGSEA. With 5 bases removed from V and 0 bases from J, the gap between germline ends came to 12 bases. The CDR3 spells CSVLPGLSTDTQYF. In nucleotides, the CDR3 is TGCAGCGTTCTTCCGGGGCTTAGCACAGATACGCAGTATTTT.

This clonotype was found many times. CDR3 in amino acids: CAIRSSSETDTQYF. In DNA, the CDR3 is TGTGCCATCAGGTCCTCTAGCGAAACAGATACGCAGTATTTT. This chain connects TRBV10-3 to TRBJ2-3; TRBD2 might be the D (6 bases). Germline V gene data show CDR1 as ENHRY and CDR2 as SYGVKD. Trimming left V 6 bases short and J 3 bases short, with 13 bases between. This CDR3 spans 14 amino acids.

This clonotype was detected only a few times. CDR3 protein: CAWSVRSRGRANSPLHF. The CDR3 DNA reads as TGTGCCTGGAGTGTACGATCCAGGGGTAGGGCCAATTCACCCCTCCACTTT. The rearrangement links TRBV30 to TRBJ1-6; tentatively, D is TRBD1 (6 bases). Germline V CDR1 and CDR2: GTSNPN, SVGIG (reference sequence). The CDR3 has 17 residues. V lost 0 bases to trimming and J lost 7 bases, with 19 bases between them.

This clonotype was counted many times. This chain uses TRBV20-1 with TRBJ2-4, with 8 bases that match TRBD2. This CDR3 spans 14 amino acids. Per germline, CDR1 DFQATT and CDR2 SNEGSKA (reference sequence). V dropped 5 bases and J dropped 3; count of bases not matched to a gene: 6. CDR3 amino acids: CSARLSGSKNIQYF. CDR3 in DNA: TGCAGTGCTCGCCTAAGCGGGAGCAAAAACATTCAGTACTTC.

This clonotype was seen more than once but under ten times. A much larger clone differs by one base, so this may be a read error. The chain employs TRBV28 and TRBJ2-1; 8 bases align to TRBD2. Losses at the gene ends were 6 bases for V and 10 bases for J; bases not matched to a gene: 14. Germline lookup yields CDR1 MDHEN and CDR2 SYDVKM. The CDR3 is 15 amino acids. CDR3 region: CASRTPGTRVYEQFF. DNA of the CDR3: TGTGCCAGCAGGACTCCGGGGACTAGAGTCTACGAGCAGTTCTTC.

This clonotype appeared a few times. The genes are TRBV12-3 or TRBV12-4 and TRBJ2-2, with 10 bases matching TRBD2. The length of the CDR3 is 16 residues. V shed 5 bases and J 1 base; nucleotides not matched to a gene: 4. CDR3 sequence reads: CASSLLAGGNTGELFF. The DNA of the CDR3 is TGTGCCAGCAGTCTCTTAGCGGGAGGGAACACCGGGGAGCTGTTTTTT.

This clonotype occurred many times. This chain links TRBV2 with TRBJ1-2; D is undetermined. The CDR3 loop spans 10 amino acids. V dropped 9 bases and J dropped 6 bases, with 8 bases sitting between them. Looked up from germline, CDR1 is SNHLY and CDR2 is FYNNEI. Written as DNA, the CDR3 is TGTGCCAGAGACGCAAATGGCTACACCTTC. Protein product: CARDANGYTF.

There are many counts of this clonotype. The chain recombines TRBV2 with TRBJ1-1; 7 bases match TRBD1. Germline loops: CDR1 SNHLY, CDR2 FYNNEI. CDR3 size: 13 residues. The trim removed 7 bases at V and 6 bases at J, leaving 8 bases unmatched. The CDR3 sequence is CASNPGGKPEAFF. CDR3 sequence (DNA): TGTGCCAGCAACCCAGGGGGAAAGCCTGAAGCTTTCTTT.

This clonotype came up a few times. The chain couples TRBV6-1 to TRBJ1-5; 8 bases agree with TRBD1. Germline trimming cut 4 bases from V and 4 bases from J; bases unmatched to any gene: 3. The CDR3 is 14 residues long. Germline-derived CDR1 and CDR2 are MNHNS and SASEGT. CDR3 nucleotide sequence: TGTGCCAGCAGTGGGACAGGGAGTAATCAGCCCCAGCATTTT. This sequence encodes CASSGTGSNQPQHF.

This clonotype was seen many times. The rearrangement joins TRBV7-9 to TRBJ2-3, with TRBD2 identical over 12 bases. Looked up from germline, CDR1 is SEHNR and CDR2 is FQNEAQ (reference sequence). Losses at the gene ends were 5 bases for V and 4 bases for J; bases not matched to a gene: 4. CDR3 size: 15 residues. CDR3: CASSRLAGESDTQYF. The DNA for the CDR3 is TGTGCCAGCAGCCGACTAGCGGGAGAGTCAGATACGCAGTATTTT.

In its sample, this clonotype was seen a few times. V gene TRBV30 combines with J gene TRBJ1-5; 7 bases fit TRBD1. The V segment lost 0 bases and the J segment 11 bases; nucleotides outside the gene matches: 19. CDR1 is GTSNPN, CDR2 SVGIG, per germline (reference sequence). The CDR3 loop spans 17 amino acids. The CDR3 bases are TGTGCCTGGAGTGTCCGTTCTAAGGGACAGTGGACCATGACCCAGCATTTT. Translation: CAWSVRSKGQWTMTQHF.

Points on this clonotype: The likely explanation is a read error, given a far larger clone one base away. The chain recombines TRBV7-2 with TRBJ2-1; either TRBD1 or TRBD2 may supply D (6 bases each). Germline V gene sequence: CDR1 SGHTA, CDR2 FQGNSA. The CDR3 spans 14 residues. Trimming removed 3 bases from V and 12 bases from J, with 18 bases in between. The CDR3 sequence: CASSLSLGSGAQFF. In nucleotides, the CDR3 is TGTGCCAGCAGCTTGTCGCTAGGTTCGGGGGCGCAGTTCTTC.

This clonotype showed up just a few times. V is TRBV28 and J is TRBJ1-1, with D perhaps TRBD1 (5 bases). Trimming left V 2 bases short and J 8 bases short, with 9 bases between. Germline CDR1 is MDHEN and CDR2 is SYDVKM. The CDR3 is made up of 12 amino acids. The CDR3 reads CASSLTEGEAFF. The CDR3 region has the DNA TGTGCCAGCAGTTTAACCGAGGGGGAAGCTTTCTTT.

This clonotype was counted only a few times. CDR3 sequence (DNA): TGTGCCAGCAGTTACTCCCCGGGACAGCCCACAGATACGCAGTATTTT. Translated, it gives CASSYSPGQPTDTQYF. This chain links TRBV5-5 with TRBJ2-3, with 7 nucleotides matching TRBD1. From germline, CDR1 is SGHKS and CDR2 YYEKEE (reference sequence). Trimming cost V 5 bases and J 2 bases; bases outside gene matches: 11. This CDR3 is built from 16 residues.

The chain carries TRBV20-1 and TRBJ1-2; no reliable D call. CDR1 DFQATT and CDR2 SNEGSKA come from the germline V gene (reference sequence). Deletions cut 0 bases from V and 3 bases from J, with 11 bases between. CDR3 size: 14 residues. Here the CDR3 reads CSARDPDGHYGYTF. The CDR3, as DNA: TGCAGTGCTAGAGATCCGGACGGCCACTATGGCTACACCTTC.